This T cell receptor (beta chain) stems from a study of prognosis after radiotherapy for stage I lung cancer. Study-level information: From early 2018 through January 2019, patients with stage I non-small cell lung cancer were enrolled. Several developed distant metastases after radiotherapy (median around 7 months), and 15 had no significant progression. Approximately 11 patients had adenocarcinoma tumors, while squamous cell carcinoma tumors were found in several.

The CDR3 covers 16 residues. Trimming took 1 base from V and 0 from J, leaving 10 bases between them. Germline assignment: CDR1 SGHTA and CDR2 FQGNSA. Two-round multiplex PCR, the amplification method, yielded TCR beta CDR3 from genomic DNA. Round one of PCR was performed, and it used primers specific to each TRBV and TRBJ gene. A second round of PCR was carried out using universal primers. TCRdb recomputed calls from the multiplex PCR reads with MiXCR, one row per CDR3 protein. The table records around 63,000 distinct CDR3 sequences, around 27% of them present only once. This clonotype was recorded at least ten times.

The gene calls are TRBV7-2 and TRBJ1-5; D is undetermined. The TCR originated in a donor aged 50 or older with non-small cell lung cancer. Sequenced here: PBMCs, sampled before or after stereotactic body radiation therapy (not recorded which). The CDR3 DNA sequence: TGTGCCAGCAGCTTAGTGGCGGGCCCTAGCAATCAGCCCCAGCATTTT. Translated: CASSLVAGPSNQPQHF.